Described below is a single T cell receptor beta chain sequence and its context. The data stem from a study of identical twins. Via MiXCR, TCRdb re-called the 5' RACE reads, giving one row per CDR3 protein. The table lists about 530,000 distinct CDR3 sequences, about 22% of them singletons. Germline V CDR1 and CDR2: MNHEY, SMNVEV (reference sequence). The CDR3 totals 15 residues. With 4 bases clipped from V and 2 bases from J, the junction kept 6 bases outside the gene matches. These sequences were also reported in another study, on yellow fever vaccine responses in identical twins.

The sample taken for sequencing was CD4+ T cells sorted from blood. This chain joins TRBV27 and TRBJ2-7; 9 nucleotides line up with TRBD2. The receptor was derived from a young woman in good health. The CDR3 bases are TGTGCCAGCAGTTCCGGGGCTAGCGGGGCCTACGAGCAGTACTTC. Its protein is CASSSGASGAYEQYF.